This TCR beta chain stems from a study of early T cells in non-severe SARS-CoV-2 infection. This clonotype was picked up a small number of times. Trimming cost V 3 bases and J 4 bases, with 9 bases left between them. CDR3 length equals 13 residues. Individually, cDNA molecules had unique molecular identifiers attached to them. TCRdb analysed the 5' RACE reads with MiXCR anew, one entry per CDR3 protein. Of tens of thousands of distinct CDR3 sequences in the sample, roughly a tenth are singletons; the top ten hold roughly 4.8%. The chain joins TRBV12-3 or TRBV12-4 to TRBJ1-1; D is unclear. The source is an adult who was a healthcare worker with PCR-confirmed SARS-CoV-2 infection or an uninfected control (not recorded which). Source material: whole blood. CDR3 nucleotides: TGTGCCAGCAGTTTCCCCCCGAGCACTGAAGCTTTCTTT. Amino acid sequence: CASSFPPSTEAFF.